This entry describes one T cell receptor beta chain. This sample was included in a study of blood T cell repertoires in COVID-19. The repertoire was sequenced with immunoSEQ multiplex PCR; TCRdb's copy has only in-frame clones and lacks some. The sample consists of 250,000 to 350,000 clones, roughly nine tenths of them appearing once. The CDR3 sequence is 12 residues long. Germline CDR1 reads SGHDN; CDR2 reads FVKESK. V gave up 4 bases and J gave up 14 bases, with 17 bases separating them. The sequence derives from a woman between 40 and 55 years old who had recovered from COVID-19. The specimen sequenced was PBMCs or T cells enriched from blood (not recorded which). This chain connects TRBV14 to TRBJ1-1; D is uncertain. The CDR3 reads CASSPRLSRAFF. CDR3 DNA sequence: TGTGCCAGCAGCCCTAGACTCTCGAGAGCATTCTTT.